One T cell receptor (beta chain) is described in this entry. Its antigen is as yet unknown. The method was immunoSEQ multiplex PCR; TCRdb's version includes in-frame clones alone and lacks a portion of them. The sample includes 20,000 to 25,000 clones, roughly 89% of them seen just once. These data come from a study of T cells in localized non-small cell lung cancer. Study outcomes and limitations: When the top 100 tumor clones were examined, a median about 60 of them also appeared in the adjacent lung, which was paired and uninvolved. Greater T cell density in blood accompanied longer overall survival. Heterogeneity cannot be ruled out, as sequencing used one tumor region only. Maximal T cell clonality occurred in uninvolved adjacent lung, with tumor ranking below it.

The CDR3 contains 14 residues. Per germline, CDR1 SQVTM and CDR2 ANQGSEA. The trim removed 7 bases at V and 4 bases at J, leaving 8 bases unmatched. The rearrangement links TRBV29-1 to TRBJ1-4; 8 bases are a match to TRBD1. This sample comprised peripheral blood, obtained before any cancer treatment. This receptor was obtained from a male donor older than 55 with stage I lung adenocarcinoma. CDR3 in amino acids: CSAATGGNNEKLFF. The CDR3 bases are TGCAGCGCCGCTACAGGGGGAAATAATGAAAAACTGTTTTTT.